What follows describes a single TCR beta chain. Its specificity is not known. The record originates from a study of a mutant IDH1 vaccine in newly diagnosed glioma. Using immunoSEQ multiplex PCR, the repertoire was profiled, and TCRdb retains in-frame clones only, with some absent. Among around 31,000 clones, about 56% were seen once, and the ten largest hold more than 9.5%. As for time point: week 5, during vaccination. Vaccination used 300 ug of mutant IDH1 20-mer peptide per dose, with topical imiquimod. Diagnosis in the donors showed new WHO grade 3 or 4 astrocytomas that were IDH1-mutant and ATRX-lost. Sequencing used PBMCs, obtained from a glioma patient whose treatment included an IDH1 peptide vaccine. The TCR originated in a woman between 18 and 29 years old with glioma.

The CDR3 protein is CASSLGYAGQGPGELFF. In DNA form, the CDR3 reads TGTGCCAGCAGCTTAGGGTATGCGGGACAAGGGCCCGGGGAGCTGTTTTTT. J is TRBJ2-2 and V is TRBV7-2, with D perhaps TRBD1 or TRBD2 (6 bases each). Germline values: CDR1 SGHTA, CDR2 FQGNSA. Trimming pared 1 base from V and 6 bases from J, leaving 18 bases between. The CDR3 extends over 17 amino acids.